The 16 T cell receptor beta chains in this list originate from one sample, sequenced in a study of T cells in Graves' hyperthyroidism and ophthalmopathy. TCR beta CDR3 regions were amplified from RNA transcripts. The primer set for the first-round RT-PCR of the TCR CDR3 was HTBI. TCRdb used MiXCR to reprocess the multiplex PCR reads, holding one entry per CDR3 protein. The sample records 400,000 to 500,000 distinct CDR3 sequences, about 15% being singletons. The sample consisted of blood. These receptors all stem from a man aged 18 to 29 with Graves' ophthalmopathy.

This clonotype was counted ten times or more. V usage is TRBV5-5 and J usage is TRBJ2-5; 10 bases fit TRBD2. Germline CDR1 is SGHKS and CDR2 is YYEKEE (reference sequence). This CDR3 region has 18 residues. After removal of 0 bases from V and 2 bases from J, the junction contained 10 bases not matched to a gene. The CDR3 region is CASSLVASGSVYQETQYF. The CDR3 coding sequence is TGTGCCAGCAGCTTGGTGGCTAGCGGGAGTGTTTATCAAGAGACCCAGTACTTC.

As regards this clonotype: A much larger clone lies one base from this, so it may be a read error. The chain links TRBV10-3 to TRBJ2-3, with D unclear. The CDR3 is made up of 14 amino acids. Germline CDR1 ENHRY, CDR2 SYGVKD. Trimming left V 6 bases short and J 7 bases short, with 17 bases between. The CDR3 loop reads CAISDPPGPNTQYF. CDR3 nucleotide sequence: TGTGCCATCAGCGACCCTCCTGGCCCAAATACGCAGTATTTT.

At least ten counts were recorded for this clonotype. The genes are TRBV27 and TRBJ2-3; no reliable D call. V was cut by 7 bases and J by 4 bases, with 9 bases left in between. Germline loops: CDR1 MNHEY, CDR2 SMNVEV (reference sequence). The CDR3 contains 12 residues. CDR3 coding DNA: TGTGCCAGCAAGGCAGACTCAGATACGCAGTATTTT. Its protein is CASKADSDTQYF.

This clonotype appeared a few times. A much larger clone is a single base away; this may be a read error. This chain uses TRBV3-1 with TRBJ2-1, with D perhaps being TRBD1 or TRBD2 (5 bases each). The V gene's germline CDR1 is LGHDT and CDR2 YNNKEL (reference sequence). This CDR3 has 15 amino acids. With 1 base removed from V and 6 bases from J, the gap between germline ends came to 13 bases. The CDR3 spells CASSQVAGTFNEQFF. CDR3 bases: TGTGCCAGCAGCCAAGTGGCAGGGACCTTCAATGAGCAGTTCTTC.

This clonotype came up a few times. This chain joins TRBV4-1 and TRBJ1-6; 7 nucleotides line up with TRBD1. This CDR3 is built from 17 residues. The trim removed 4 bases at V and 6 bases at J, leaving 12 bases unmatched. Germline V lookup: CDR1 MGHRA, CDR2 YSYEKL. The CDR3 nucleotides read TGCGCCAGCAGCCTCGATGCTCCGGGACAGAGTAATTCACCCCTCCACTTT. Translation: CASSLDAPGQSNSPLHF.

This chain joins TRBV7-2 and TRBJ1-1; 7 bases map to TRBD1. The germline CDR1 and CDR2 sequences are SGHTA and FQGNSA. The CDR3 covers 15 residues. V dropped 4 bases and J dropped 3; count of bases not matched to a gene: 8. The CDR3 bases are TGTGCCAGCAGCTCGCCTGGACAGGATCACACTGAAGCTTTCTTT. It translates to CASSSPGQDHTEAFF.

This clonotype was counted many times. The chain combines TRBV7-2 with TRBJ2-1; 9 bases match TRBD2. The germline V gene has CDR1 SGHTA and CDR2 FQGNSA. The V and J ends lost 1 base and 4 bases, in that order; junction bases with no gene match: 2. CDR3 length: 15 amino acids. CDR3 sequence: CASSLVAGEYNEQFF. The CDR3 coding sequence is TGTGCCAGCAGCTTAGTAGCGGGGGAGTACAATGAGCAGTTCTTC.

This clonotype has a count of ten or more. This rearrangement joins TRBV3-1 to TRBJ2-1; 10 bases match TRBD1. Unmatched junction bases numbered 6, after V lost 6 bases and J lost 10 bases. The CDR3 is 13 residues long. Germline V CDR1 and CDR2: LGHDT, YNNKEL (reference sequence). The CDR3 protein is CASSRQGAHEQFF. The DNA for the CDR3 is TGTGCCAGCAGTCGACAGGGGGCACACGAGCAGTTCTTC.

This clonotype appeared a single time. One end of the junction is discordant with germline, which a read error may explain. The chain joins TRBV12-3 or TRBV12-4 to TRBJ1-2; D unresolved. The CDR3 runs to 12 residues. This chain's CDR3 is CAGSFSQIRYTF. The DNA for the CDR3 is TGTGCCGGCAGTTTTTCCCAAATACGCTACACCTTC.

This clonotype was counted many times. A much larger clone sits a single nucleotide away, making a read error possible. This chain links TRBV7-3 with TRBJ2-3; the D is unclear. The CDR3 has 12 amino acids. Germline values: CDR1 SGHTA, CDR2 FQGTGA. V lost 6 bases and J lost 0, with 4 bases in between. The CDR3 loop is CASSVSTDTQYF. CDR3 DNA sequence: TGTGCCAGCAGTGTAAGCACAGATACGCAGTATTTT.

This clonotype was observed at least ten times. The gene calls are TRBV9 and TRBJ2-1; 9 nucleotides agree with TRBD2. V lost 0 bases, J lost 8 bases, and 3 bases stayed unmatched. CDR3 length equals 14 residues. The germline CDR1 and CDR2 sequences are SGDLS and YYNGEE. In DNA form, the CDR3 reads TGTGCCAGCAGCGTAGGGCTAGCGGGGTATGAGCAGTTCTTC. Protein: CASSVGLAGYEQFF.

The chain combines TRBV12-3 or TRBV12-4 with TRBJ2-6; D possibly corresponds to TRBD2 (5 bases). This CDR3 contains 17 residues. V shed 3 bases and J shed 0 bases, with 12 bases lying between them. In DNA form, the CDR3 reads TGTGCCAGCAGTTTGTGGCTAGCAAGCTCTGGGGCCAACGTCCTGACTTTC. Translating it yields CASSLWLASSGANVLTF.

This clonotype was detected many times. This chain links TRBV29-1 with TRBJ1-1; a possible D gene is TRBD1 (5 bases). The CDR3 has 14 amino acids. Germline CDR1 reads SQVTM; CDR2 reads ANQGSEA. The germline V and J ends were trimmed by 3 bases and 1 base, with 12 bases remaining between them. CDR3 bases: TGCAGCGTTGAGAGGGGACGGTGGAACACTGAAGCTTTCTTT. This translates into CSVERGRWNTEAFF.

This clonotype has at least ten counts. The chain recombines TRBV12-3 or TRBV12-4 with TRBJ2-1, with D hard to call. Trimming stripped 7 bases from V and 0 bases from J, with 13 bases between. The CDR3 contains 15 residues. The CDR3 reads CASNPTPASYNEQFF. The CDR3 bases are TGTGCCAGCAACCCGACCCCCGCCTCCTACAATGAGCAGTTCTTC.

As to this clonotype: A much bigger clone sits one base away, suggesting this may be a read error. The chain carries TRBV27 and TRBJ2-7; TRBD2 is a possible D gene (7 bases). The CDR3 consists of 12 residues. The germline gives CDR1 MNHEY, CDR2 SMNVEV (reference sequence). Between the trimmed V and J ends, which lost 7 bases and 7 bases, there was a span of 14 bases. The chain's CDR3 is CASTPGGPEQYF. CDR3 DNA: TGTGCCAGCACCCCCGGGGGGCCTGAGCAGTACTTC.

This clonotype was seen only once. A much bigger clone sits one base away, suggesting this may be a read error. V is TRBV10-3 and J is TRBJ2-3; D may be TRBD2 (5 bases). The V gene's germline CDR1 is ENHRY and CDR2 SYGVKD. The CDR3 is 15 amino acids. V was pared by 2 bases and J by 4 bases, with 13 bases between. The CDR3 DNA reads TGTGCCATCAGTGAGGGCAGGAGGTCCCCAGATACGCAGTATTTT. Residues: CAISEGRRSPDTQYF.